The clone carrying this T cell receptor (beta chain) has a handful of counts. Its antigen is as yet unknown. The data derive from a study of T cell repertoires in cytomegalovirus infection. In germline, CDR1 is SGHRS, CDR2 YFSETQ. This CDR3 has 14 residues. V lost 0 bases and J lost 8, with 14 bases in between. TCRdb fed the reads into MiXCR, producing one record per CDR3 protein. Of around 500,000 distinct CDR3 sequences listed, about 44% are singletons. The sequence came from a human donor in good health (CMV status not recorded). Some clones in this sample may be carry-over from other donors' samples. The chain carries TRBV5-1 and TRBJ1-1; no clear D. The starting material was cultured PBMCs, obtained from culture after CMV antigen stimulation. Here the CDR3 reads CASSLEGLSKEAFF. CDR3 nucleotide sequence: TGCGCCAGCAGCTTGGAAGGACTTTCAAAGGAAGCTTTCTTT.